A selection of T cell receptor beta chains follows, all from one sample in a study of Graves' ophthalmopathy and Graves' hyperthyroidism. TCRdb reanalysed the multiplex PCR reads using MiXCR and keeps one entry per CDR3 protein. The sample lists a few hundred thousand distinct CDR3 sequences; about a sixth were seen once. The source material was peripheral blood. The source is an adult woman with stable Graves' hyperthyroidism. The CDR3 runs from the conserved cysteine through the conserved F or W. The D gene is left open where the match is weak. Expanded clones are given a class, and other clones once, few, many or no size at all.

CDR3 length | D gene | clone size | J gene | V gene | CDR3 DNA | CDR3 protein
11 | . | many | TRBJ2-7 | TRBV5-8 | TGTGCCAGCAGCTCGTGGGGGGAGCAGTACTTC | CASSSWGEQYF
14 | . | . | TRBJ2-5 | TRBV20-1 | TGCAGTGCTAACCATCGTGAGGGCACGGAGACCCAGTACTTC | CSANHREGTETQYF
15 | TRBD1 | many | TRBJ2-7 | TRBV28 | TGTGCCAGCAGTTCCGAGGGACAGGGCAGCTTCGAGCAGTACTTC | CASSSEGQGSFEQYF
16 | TRBD2 | many | TRBJ2-5 | TRBV20-1 | TGCAGTGCTAGCGGGACTAGCGGGAGTGTAAGAGAGACCCAGTACTTC | CSASGTSGSVRETQYF
15 | TRBD1 | many | TRBJ1-2 | TRBV27 | TGTGCCAGCAGTTCGGGACAGTCGGCCCTCTATGGCTACACCTTC | CASSSGQSALYGYTF
11 | TRBD1 | many | TRBJ1-1 | TRBV20-1 | TGCAGAGTGACAGGGGGCACTGAAGCTTTCTTT | CRVTGGTEAFF
14 | TRBD1 | many | TRBJ1-5 | TRBV27 | TGTGCCAGCAGCGGACAGGGTTTGGGTCAGCCCCAGCATTTT | CASSGQGLGQPQHF
15 | . | many | TRBJ2-7 | TRBV27 | TGTGCCAGCAGTGGAAGCGGAGCCATATCCTACGAGCAGTACTTC | CASSGSGAISYEQYF
14 | . | many | TRBJ2-5 | TRBV11-2 | TGTGCCAGCAGCTCAATCAAAATACGGGAGACCCAGTACTTC | CASSSIKIRETQYF
14 | TRBD2 | . | TRBJ2-7 | TRBV5-1 | TGCGCCAGCAGCTTTGGGACTAGCGAAGGGGTACAGTACTTC | CASSFGTSEGVQYF
12 | TRBD1 | many | TRBJ1-1 | TRBV7-8 | TGTGCCAGCAGCTACCGGGACAGTGAAGCTTTCTTT | CASSYRDSEAFF
13 | TRBD1 | many | TRBJ2-7 | TRBV18 | TGTGCCAGCAGCCCGGGACAGAACTACGAGCAGTACTTC | CASSPGQNYEQYF
13 | . | many | TRBJ2-5 | TRBV9 | TGTGCCAGCAGCGTAACCAACCAAGAGACCCAGTACTTC | CASSVTNQETQYF
15 | . | many | TRBJ2-7 | TRBV7-2 | TGTGCCAGCAGCCCCGAGCCAATACCAGAGTACGAGCAGTACTTC | CASSPEPIPEYEQYF
15 | . | few | TRBJ1-1 | TRBV12-3/TRBV12-4 | TGTGCCAGCAGTTTCGGGTCGGGCGCGAACACTGAAGCTTTCTTT | CASSFGSGANTEAFF
16 | . | many | TRBJ1-5 | TRBV20-1 | TGCAGTGCTAGTTCGGGGGGAAGTAATAGCAATCAGCCCCAGCATTTT | CSASSGGSNSNQPQHF
15 | TRBD2 | . | TRBJ2-7 | TRBV6-2/TRBV6-3 | TGTGCCAGCAGTTACTCGAGACTAGCGGACTACGAGCAGTACTTC | CASSYSRLADYEQYF
17 | TRBD1 | many | TRBJ1-2 | TRBV5-1 | TGCGCCAGCAGTTATACCGGGACAGGGGGCGCGAACTATGGCTACACCTTC | CASSYTGTGGANYGYTF